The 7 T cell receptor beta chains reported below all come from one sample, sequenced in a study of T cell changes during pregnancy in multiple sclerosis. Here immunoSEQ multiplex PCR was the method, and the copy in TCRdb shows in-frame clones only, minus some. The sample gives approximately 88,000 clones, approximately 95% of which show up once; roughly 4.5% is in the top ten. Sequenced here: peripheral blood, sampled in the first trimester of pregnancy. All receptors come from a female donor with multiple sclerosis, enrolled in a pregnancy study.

CDR3 bases: TGTGCCAGCAGGTCCGTGGGAGGCGGCTACACCTTC. This sequence encodes CASRSVGGGYTF. This sequence joins TRBV27 and TRBJ1-2; D unclear. With 6 bases removed from V and 8 bases from J, the gap between germline ends came to 13 bases. Per the germline V gene, CDR1 is MNHEY and CDR2 is SMNVEV (reference sequence). The CDR3 has 12 residues.

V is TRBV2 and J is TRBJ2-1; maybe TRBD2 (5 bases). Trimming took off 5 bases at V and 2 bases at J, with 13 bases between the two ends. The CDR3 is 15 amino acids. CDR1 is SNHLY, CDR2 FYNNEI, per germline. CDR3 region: CASSSVARTYNEQFF. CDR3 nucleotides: TGTGCCAGCAGTTCCGTAGCGAGGACCTACAATGAGCAGTTCTTC.

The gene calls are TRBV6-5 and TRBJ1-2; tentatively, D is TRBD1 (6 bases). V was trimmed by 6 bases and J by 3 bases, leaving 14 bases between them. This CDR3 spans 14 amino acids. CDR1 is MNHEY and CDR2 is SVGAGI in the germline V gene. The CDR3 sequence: CASRSSQGYYGYTF. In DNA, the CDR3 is TGTGCCAGCAGATCCTCGCAGGGGTACTATGGCTACACCTTC.

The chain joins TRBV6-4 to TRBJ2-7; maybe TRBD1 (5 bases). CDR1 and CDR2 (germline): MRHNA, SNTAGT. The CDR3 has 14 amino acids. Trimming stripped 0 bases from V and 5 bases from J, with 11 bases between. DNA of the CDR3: TGTGCCAGCAGTGACTCGAAAGGGGTTGACGAGCAGTACTTC. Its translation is CASSDSKGVDEQYF.

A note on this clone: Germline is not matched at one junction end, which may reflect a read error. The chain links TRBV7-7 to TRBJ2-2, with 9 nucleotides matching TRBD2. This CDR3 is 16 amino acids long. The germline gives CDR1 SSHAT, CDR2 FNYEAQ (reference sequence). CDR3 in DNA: TGTGCTAGCAGCTTAGGACTAGCGATGAACACCGGGGAGCTGTTTTTT. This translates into CASSLGLAMNTGELFF.

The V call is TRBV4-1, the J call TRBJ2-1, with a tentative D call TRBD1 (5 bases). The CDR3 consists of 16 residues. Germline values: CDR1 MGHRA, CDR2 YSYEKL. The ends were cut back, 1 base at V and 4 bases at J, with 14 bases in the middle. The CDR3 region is CASSQGMGRSYNEQFF. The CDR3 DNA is TGCGCCAGCAGCCAAGGTATGGGGCGGTCGTACAATGAGCAGTTCTTC.

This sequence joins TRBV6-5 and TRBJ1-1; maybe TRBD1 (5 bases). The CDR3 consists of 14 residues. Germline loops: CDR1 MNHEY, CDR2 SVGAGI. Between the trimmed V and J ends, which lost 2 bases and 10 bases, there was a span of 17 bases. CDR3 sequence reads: CASSYGAGGVGAFF. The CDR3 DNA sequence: TGTGCCAGCAGTTACGGGGCAGGCGGCGTGGGAGCTTTCTTT.